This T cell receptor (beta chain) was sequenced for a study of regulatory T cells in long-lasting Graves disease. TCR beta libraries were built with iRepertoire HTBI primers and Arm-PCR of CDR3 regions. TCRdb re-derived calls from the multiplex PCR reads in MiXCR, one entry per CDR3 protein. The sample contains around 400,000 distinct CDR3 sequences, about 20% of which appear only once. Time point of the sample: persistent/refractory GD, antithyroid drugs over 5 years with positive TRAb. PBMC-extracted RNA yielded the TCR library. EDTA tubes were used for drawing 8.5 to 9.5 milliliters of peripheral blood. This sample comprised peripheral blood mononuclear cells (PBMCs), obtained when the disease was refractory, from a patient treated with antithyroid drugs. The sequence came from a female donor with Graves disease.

CDR3 region: CSASTVGNEKLFF. The CDR3 DNA is TGCAGTGCTTCGACGGTTGGAAATGAAAAACTGTTTTTT. V gene TRBV20-1 combines with J gene TRBJ1-4; D not certain. From germline, CDR1 is DFQATT and CDR2 SNEGSKA (reference sequence). V was trimmed by 5 bases and J by 5 bases, leaving 12 bases between them. The CDR3 is 13 amino acids.